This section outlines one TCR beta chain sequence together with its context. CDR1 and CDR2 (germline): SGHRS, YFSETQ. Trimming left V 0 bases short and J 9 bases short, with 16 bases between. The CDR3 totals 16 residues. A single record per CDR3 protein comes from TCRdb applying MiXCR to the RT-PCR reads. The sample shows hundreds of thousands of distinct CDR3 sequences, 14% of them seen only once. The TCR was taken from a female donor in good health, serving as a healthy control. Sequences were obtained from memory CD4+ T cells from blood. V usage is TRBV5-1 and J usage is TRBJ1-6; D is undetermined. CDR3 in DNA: TGCGCCAGCAGCTTGGCCATAATGGGGTTGAGTTCACCCCTCCACTTT. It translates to CASSLAIMGLSSPLHF.